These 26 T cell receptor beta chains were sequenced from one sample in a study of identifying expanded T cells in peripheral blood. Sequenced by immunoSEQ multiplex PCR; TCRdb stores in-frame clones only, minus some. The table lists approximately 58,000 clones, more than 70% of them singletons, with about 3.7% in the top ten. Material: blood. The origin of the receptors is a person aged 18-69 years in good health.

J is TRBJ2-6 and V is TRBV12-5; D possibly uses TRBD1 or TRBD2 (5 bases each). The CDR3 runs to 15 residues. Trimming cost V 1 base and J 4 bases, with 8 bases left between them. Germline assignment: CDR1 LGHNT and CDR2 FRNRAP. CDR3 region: CASGLGGTGANVLTF. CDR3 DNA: TGTGCTAGTGGTTTGGGGGGGACCGGGGCCAACGTCCTGACTTTC.

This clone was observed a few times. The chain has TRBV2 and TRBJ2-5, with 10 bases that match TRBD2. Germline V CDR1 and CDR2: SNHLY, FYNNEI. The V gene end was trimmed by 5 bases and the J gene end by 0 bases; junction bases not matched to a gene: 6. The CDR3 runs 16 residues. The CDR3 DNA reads TGTGCCAGCAGTCCGCTAGCGGGAGAGTACCAAGAGACCCAGTACTTC. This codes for CASSPLAGEYQETQYF.

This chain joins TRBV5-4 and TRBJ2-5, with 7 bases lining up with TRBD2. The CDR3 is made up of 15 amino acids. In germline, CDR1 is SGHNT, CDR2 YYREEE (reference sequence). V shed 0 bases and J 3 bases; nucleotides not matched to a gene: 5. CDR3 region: CASSLGRLAEETQYF. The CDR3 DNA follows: TGTGCCAGCAGCTTGGGACGGCTAGCGGAAGAGACCCAGTACTTC.

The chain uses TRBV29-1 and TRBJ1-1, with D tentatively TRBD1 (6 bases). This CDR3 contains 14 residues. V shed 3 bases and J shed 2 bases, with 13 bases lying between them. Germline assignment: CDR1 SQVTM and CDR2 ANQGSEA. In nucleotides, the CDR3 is TGCAGCGTTGACGGCTTGGGGGCTAACACTGAAGCTTTCTTT. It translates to CSVDGLGANTEAFF.

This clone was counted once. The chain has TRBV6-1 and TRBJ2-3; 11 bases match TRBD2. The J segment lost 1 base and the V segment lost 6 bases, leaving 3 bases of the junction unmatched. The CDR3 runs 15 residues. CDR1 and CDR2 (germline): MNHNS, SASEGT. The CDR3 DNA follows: TGTGCCAGCAGCATACTAGCGGGAGGCACAGATACGCAGTATTTT. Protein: CASSILAGGTDTQYF.

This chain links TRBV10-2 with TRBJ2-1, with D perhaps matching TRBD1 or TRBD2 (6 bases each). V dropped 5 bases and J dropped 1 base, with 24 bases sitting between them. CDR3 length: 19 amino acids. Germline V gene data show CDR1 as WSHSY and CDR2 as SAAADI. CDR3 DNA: TGCGCCAGCAGTTCTCCGGAGGAAGCGGAGGGGGGTTCCTACAATGAGCAGTTCTTC. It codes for CASSSPEEAEGGSYNEQFF.

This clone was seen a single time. Written as DNA, the CDR3 is TGTGCCAGCAGCTTAGATTCCTCGGCGGGGATGGGCGGGGAGCTGTTTTTT. Protein sequence: CASSLDSSAGMGGELFF. The gene calls are TRBV7-2 and TRBJ2-2, with TRBD2 as a possible D gene (6 bases). Germline CDR1 is SGHTA and CDR2 is FQGNSA. Trimming removed 1 base at V and 7 bases at J, with 19 bases between. The CDR3 runs to 17 residues. The complete variable domain, with remaining parts taken from reference TRBV7-2 and TRBJ2-2, reads GAGVSQSPSNKVTEKGKDVELRCDPISGHTALYWYRQSLGQGLEFLIYFQGNSAPDKSGLPSDRFSAERTGGSVSTLTIQRTQQEDSAVYLCASSLDSSAGMGGELFFGEGSRLTVL.

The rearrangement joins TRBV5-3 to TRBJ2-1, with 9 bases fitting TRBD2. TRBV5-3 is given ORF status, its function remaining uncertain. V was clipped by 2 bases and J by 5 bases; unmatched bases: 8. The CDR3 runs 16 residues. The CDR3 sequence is CARSFLVAGDNNEQFF. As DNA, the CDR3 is TGTGCCAGAAGCTTTTTAGTAGCGGGGGATAACAATGAGCAGTTCTTC.

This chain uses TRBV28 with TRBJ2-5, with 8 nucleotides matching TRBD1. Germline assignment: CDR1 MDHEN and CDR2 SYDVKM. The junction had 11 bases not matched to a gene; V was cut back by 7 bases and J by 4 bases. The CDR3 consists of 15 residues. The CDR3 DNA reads TGTGCCAGCACCGCCGGCAGGGGGCGTCGAGAGACCCAGTACTTC. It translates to CASTAGRGRRETQYF.

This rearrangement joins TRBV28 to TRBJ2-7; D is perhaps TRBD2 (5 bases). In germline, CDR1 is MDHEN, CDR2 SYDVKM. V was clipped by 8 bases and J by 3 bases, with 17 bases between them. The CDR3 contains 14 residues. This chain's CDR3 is CASSLPEAVYEQYF. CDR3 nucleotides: TGTGCCAGCTCGCTACCTGAAGCGGTCTACGAGCAGTACTTC.

The CDR3 reads CASSQRTGGRSPLHF. The CDR3 DNA reads TGTGCCAGCAGTCAGAGGACAGGGGGGCGGTCACCCCTCCACTTT. This sequence joins TRBV6-5 and TRBJ1-6; 10 bases fit TRBD1. CDR3 length: 15 residues. Germline loops: CDR1 MNHEY, CDR2 SVGAGI. V shed 5 bases and J 10 bases; nucleotides not matched to a gene: 8.

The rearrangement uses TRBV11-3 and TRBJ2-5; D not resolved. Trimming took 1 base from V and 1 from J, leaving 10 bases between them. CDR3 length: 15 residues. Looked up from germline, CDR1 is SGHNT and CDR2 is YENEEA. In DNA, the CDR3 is TGTGCCAGCAGCTTAGGTACGGCTAGCCAAGAGACCCAGTACTTC. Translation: CASSLGTASQETQYF.

The CDR3 bases are TGTGCCTGGAGTGTAAGGGAGAACACTGAAGCTTTCTTT. Its translation is CAWSVRENTEAFF. The V call is TRBV30, the J call TRBJ1-1; D uncertain. V was clipped by 0 bases and J by 1 base, with 6 bases between them. The CDR3 totals 13 residues. Germline CDR1 and CDR2: GTSNPN and SVGIG (reference sequence).

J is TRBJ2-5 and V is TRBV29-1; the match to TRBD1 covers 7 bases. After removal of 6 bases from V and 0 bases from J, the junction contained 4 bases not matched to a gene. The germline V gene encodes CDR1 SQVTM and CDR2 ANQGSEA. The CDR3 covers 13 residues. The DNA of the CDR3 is TGCAGCGTAGGACAGGCGAACCAAGAGACCCAGTACTTC. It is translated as CSVGQANQETQYF. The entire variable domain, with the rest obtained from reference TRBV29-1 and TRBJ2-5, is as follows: SAVISQKPSRDICQRGTSLTIQCQVDSQVTMMFWYRQQPGQSLTLIATANQGSEATYESGFVIDKFPISRPNLTFSTLTVSNMSPEDSSIYLCSVGQANQETQYFGPGTRLLVL.

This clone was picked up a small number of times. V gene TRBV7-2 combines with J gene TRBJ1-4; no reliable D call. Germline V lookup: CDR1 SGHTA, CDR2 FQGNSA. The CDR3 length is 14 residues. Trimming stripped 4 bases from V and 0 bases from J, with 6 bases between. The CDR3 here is CASSSRATNEKLFF. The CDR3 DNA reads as TGTGCCAGCAGCTCAAGGGCAACTAATGAAAAACTGTTTTTT.

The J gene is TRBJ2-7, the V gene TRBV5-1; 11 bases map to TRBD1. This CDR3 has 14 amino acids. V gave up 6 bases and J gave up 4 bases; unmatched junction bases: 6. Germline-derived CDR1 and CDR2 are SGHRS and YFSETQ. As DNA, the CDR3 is TGCGCCAGCAAAACCGGGACAGGGGGATACGAGCAGTACTTC. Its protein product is CASKTGTGGYEQYF.

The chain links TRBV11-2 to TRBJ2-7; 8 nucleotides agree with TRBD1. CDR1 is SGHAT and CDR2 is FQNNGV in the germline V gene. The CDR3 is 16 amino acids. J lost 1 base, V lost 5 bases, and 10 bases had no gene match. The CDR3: CASSPRQGIGSYEQYF. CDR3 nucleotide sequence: TGTGCCAGCAGCCCAAGACAGGGGATCGGGTCCTACGAGCAGTACTTC.

The CDR3 coding sequence is TGTGCCAGCAGCGTAGTCGACGCGGGAGTCAACACCGGGGAGCTGTTTTTT. The encoded protein is CASSVVDAGVNTGELFF. The chain uses TRBV9 and TRBJ2-2; 7 bases agree with TRBD2. Germline CDR1 reads SGDLS; CDR2 reads YYNGEE. The V gene end was trimmed by 0 bases and the J gene end by 2 bases; junction bases not matched to a gene: 7. CDR3 length equals 17 residues.

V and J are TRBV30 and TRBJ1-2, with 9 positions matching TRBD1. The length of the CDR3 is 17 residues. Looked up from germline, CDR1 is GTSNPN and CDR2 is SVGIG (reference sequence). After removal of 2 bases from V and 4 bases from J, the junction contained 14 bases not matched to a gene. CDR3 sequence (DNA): TGTGCCTGGAGTCACGGGGGGACAGGGAATATAGTCTATGGCTACACCTTC. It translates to CAWSHGGTGNIVYGYTF. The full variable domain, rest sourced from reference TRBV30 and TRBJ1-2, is SQTIHQWPATLVQPVGSPLSLECTVEGTSNPNLYWYRQAAGRGLQLLFYSVGIGQISSEVPQNLSASRPQDRQFILSSKKLLLSDSGFYLCAWSHGGTGNIVYGYTFGSGTRLTVV.

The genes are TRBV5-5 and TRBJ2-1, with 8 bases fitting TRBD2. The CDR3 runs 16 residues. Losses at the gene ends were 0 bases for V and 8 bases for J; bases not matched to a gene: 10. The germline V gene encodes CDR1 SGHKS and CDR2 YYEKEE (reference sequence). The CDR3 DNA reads TGTGCCAGCAGCTTGGTGTGGCGACTAGCGTTTGATGAGCAGTTCTTC. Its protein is CASSLVWRLAFDEQFF.

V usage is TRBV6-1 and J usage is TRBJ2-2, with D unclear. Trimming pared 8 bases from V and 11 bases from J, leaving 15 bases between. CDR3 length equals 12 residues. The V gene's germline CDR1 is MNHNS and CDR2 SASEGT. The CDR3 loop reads CASGPNSPELFF. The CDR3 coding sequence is TGTGCCAGCGGCCCTAATAGCCCCGAGCTGTTTTTT.

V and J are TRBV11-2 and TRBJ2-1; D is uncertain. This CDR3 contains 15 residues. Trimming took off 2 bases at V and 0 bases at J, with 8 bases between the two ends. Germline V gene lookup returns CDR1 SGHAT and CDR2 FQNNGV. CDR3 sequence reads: CASSLYGSSYNEQFF. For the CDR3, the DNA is TGTGCCAGCAGCTTATATGGAAGCTCCTACAATGAGCAGTTCTTC.

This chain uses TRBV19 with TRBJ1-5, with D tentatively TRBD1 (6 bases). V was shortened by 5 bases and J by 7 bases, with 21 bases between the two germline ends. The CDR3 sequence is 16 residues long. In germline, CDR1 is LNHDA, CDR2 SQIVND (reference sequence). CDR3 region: CASSSRWGTQDQPQHF. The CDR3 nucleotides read TGTGCCAGTAGTTCCCGATGGGGGACACAGGACCAGCCCCAGCATTTT.

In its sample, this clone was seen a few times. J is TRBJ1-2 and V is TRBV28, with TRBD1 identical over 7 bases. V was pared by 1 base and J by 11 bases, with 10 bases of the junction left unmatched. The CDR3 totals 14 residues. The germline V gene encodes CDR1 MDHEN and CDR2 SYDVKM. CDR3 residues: CASSLSDREGRYTF. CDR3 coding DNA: TGTGCCAGCAGTTTATCCGACAGGGAAGGAAGATACACCTTC.

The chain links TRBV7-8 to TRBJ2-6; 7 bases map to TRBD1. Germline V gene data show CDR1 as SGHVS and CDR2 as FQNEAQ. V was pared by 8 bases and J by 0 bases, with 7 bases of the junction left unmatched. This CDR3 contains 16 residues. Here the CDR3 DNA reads TGTGCCAGCTTCGGGACAGCTTACTCTGGGGCCAACGTCCTGACTTTC. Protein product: CASFGTAYSGANVLTF.

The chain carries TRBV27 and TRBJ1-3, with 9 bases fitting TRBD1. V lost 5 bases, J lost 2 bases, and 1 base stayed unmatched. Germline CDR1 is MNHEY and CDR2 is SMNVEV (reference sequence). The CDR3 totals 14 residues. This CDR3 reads CASSRTGAGNTIYF. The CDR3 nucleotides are TGTGCCAGCAGTCGGACAGGGGCTGGAAACACCATATATTTT.